This T cell receptor (beta chain) was found in a study of OX40 agonist ivuxolimab in advanced cancers. Background on the study: Ivuxolimab, an antibody that agonizes OX40 (CD134), was administered to the patients.

Trimming took off 6 bases at V and 5 bases at J, with 21 bases between the two ends. CDR3 length: 16 amino acids. Per the germline V gene, CDR1 is SGHRS and CDR2 is YFSETQ. This clone has just a few counts. Its antigen is still unknown. General study results and limits: Clonal expansion was seen in CD4+ and CD8+ blood T cells by week 6 at 0.1 to 3.0 mg/kg.

The table came from immunoSEQ multiplex PCR; TCRdb's copy has only in-frame clones and leaves some out. The sample consists of tens of thousands of clones, about nine tenths of them appearing once. The chain employs TRBV5-1 and TRBJ2-1; D gene unclear. The sequenced sample was CD4+ or CD8+ T cells sorted from blood, obtained in a trial of the OX40 agonist ivuxolimab. The sequence was obtained from an adult with an advanced solid tumor such as melanoma, head and neck, liver or kidney cancer. The CDR3 bases are TGCGCCAGCACAGCCCAGTCAGAGGTGTCGGACAATGAGCAGTTCTTC. This codes for CASTAQSEVSDNEQFF.